These 14 T cell receptor beta chains originate from one sample sequenced in a study of blood T cell repertoires in COVID-19. TCRdb's table, derived via immunoSEQ multiplex PCR, lists solely in-frame clones and lacks some. The sample holds 200,000 or so clones; roughly 90% are singletons and the top ten take just over 2.5%. The sequencing input was PBMCs or T cells enriched from blood (not recorded which). These receptors originate from a woman in her thirties who had recovered from COVID-19.

In its sample, this clone was seen once. The chain couples TRBV5-3 to TRBJ2-1; D is perhaps TRBD2 (7 bases). TRBV5-3 is an ORF, and what it does is uncertain. Trimming stripped 1 base from V and 4 bases from J, with 21 bases between. The CDR3 covers 18 residues. CDR3 region: CARSLFLEGGPGYNEQFF. CDR3 nucleotide sequence: TGTGCCAGAAGCTTGTTTTTGGAGGGGGGGCCGGGATACAATGAGCAGTTCTTC.

This chain joins TRBV6-1 and TRBJ1-1; TRBD1 aligns across 7 bases. V gave up 0 bases and J gave up 6 bases; unmatched junction bases: 7. The CDR3 extends over 15 amino acids. Per the germline V gene, CDR1 is MNHNS and CDR2 is SASEGT. The DNA for the CDR3 is TGTGCCAGCAGTGAAGCTAGGGGGCGCATATCTGAAGCTTTCTTT. This sequence encodes CASSEARGRISEAFF.

This chain links TRBV18 with TRBJ1-3, with D possibly being TRBD1 (5 bases). Germline V lookup: CDR1 KGHSH, CDR2 LQKENI. The V gene lost 3 bases and the J gene lost 0 bases, with 9 bases spanning the gap. CDR3 length: 15 residues. The CDR3 loop is CASSPGGDSGNTIYF. CDR3 in DNA: TGTGCCAGCTCACCGGGGGGAGACTCTGGAAACACCATATATTTT.

This clone was detected only once. V gene TRBV5-8 combines with J gene TRBJ1-1; TRBD1 agrees at 7 bases. Trimming took 4 bases from V and 4 from J; bases not matched to a gene: 1. Germline CDR1 and CDR2: SGHTS and YDEGEE. The CDR3 totals 12 residues. The CDR3 loop is CASSRQGTEAFF. CDR3 sequence (DNA): TGTGCCAGCAGCCGACAGGGCACTGAAGCTTTCTTT.

The V call is TRBV18, the J call TRBJ1-2; 9 nucleotides match TRBD1. Germline assignment: CDR1 KGHSH and CDR2 LQKENI. The V and J ends lost 5 bases and 10 bases, in that order; junction bases with no gene match: 8. CDR3 size: 13 residues. The DNA for the CDR3 is TGTGCCAGCTCATTGACAGGGGGTTCTGACTACACCTTC. Protein: CASSLTGGSDYTF.

The rearrangement links TRBV15 to TRBJ1-5, with 8 bases matching TRBD1. This CDR3 has 14 amino acids. V shed 2 bases and J 6 bases; nucleotides not matched to a gene: 3. The V gene's germline CDR1 is LNHNV and CDR2 YYDKDF (reference sequence). The CDR3 bases are TGTGCCACCAGCAGACAGGGGGCCCGTCAGCCCCAGCATTTT. Its translation: CATSRQGARQPQHF.

V gene TRBV27 combines with J gene TRBJ1-2, with D unclear. Germline V gives CDR1 MNHEY, CDR2 SMNVEV (reference sequence). CDR3 length: 21 amino acids. V lost 6 bases and J 8 bases, leaving 40 bases between the germline ends. For the CDR3, the DNA is TGTGCCAGCAGCCCACTCCCTGCCCCAACGGGTCGGTTGAGAGCCCTCCTGGGCTACACCTTC. This gives the protein CASSPLPAPTGRLRALLGYTF.

This chain links TRBV6-4 with TRBJ2-2, with 10 bases identical to TRBD1. V lost 3 bases, J lost 7 bases, and 8 bases stayed unmatched. Germline CDR1 MRHNA, CDR2 SNTAGT. This CDR3 comprises 16 residues. CDR3 DNA sequence: TGTGCCAGCAGTGAACGGGGACAGGGGTCAAGCGGGGAGCTGTTTTTT. Its protein is CASSERGQGSSGELFF.

The J gene is TRBJ1-2, the V gene TRBV5-1, with 8 bases matching TRBD1. The CDR3 length is 14 residues. Trimming took 0 bases from V and 8 from J; bases not matched to a gene: 6. Looked up from germline, CDR1 is SGHRS and CDR2 is YFSETQ. The CDR3 nucleotides read TGCGCCAGCAGCTTGGTGACAGGGGATGTCGGCTACACCTTC. This codes for CASSLVTGDVGYTF.

This clone is a singleton in its sample. V usage is TRBV5-1 and J usage is TRBJ1-4; 8 nucleotides line up with TRBD1. The CDR3 sequence is 14 residues long. Germline CDR1 reads SGHRS; CDR2 reads YFSETQ. With 1 base clipped from V and 8 bases from J, the junction kept 4 bases outside the gene matches. CDR3 nucleotide sequence: TGCGCCAGCAGCTTGCAGGGGGCAGGAGAAAAACTGTTTTTT. This sequence encodes CASSLQGAGEKLFF.

The chain employs TRBV5-1 and TRBJ2-7, with 7 bases lining up with TRBD1. The V gene's germline CDR1 is SGHRS and CDR2 YFSETQ. The V and J ends lost 0 bases and 4 bases, in that order; junction bases with no gene match: 10. CDR3 length: 16 amino acids. In nucleotides, the CDR3 is TGCGCCAGCAGCTTGGGACCGACAGGGTTATATTACGAGCAGTACTTC. It specifies CASSLGPTGLYYEQYF.

The V gene is TRBV7-2, the J gene TRBJ1-3; D remains unclear. Trimming removed 5 bases from V and 4 bases from J, with 9 bases in between. In germline, CDR1 is SGHTA, CDR2 FQGNSA. The CDR3 spans 13 residues. The CDR3 sequence: CASSPPPGNTIYF. DNA of the CDR3: TGTGCCAGCAGCCCCCCTCCCGGAAACACCATATATTTT.

The chain links TRBV6-5 to TRBJ1-5, with D tentatively TRBD1 (5 bases). The CDR3 is 15 residues long. CDR1 and CDR2 (germline): MNHEY, SVGAGI. The V end lost 7 bases, the J end lost 3 bases, and 16 bases lay between the germline ends. The DNA of the CDR3 is TGTGCCAGCAACCATAAACAGGCTTCCAATCAGCCCCAGCATTTT. It specifies CASNHKQASNQPQHF.

A few counts support this clone. The V and J genes are TRBV7-3 and TRBJ2-1, with a weak D call TRBD2 (6 bases). The CDR3 is 15 residues long. V dropped 3 bases and J dropped 0 bases, with 9 bases sitting between them. Germline V gene lookup returns CDR1 SGHTA and CDR2 FQGTGA. The CDR3 nucleotides read TGTGCCAGCAGCTTTAGCGGAAGCTCCTACAATGAGCAGTTCTTC. Protein product: CASSFSGSSYNEQFF.